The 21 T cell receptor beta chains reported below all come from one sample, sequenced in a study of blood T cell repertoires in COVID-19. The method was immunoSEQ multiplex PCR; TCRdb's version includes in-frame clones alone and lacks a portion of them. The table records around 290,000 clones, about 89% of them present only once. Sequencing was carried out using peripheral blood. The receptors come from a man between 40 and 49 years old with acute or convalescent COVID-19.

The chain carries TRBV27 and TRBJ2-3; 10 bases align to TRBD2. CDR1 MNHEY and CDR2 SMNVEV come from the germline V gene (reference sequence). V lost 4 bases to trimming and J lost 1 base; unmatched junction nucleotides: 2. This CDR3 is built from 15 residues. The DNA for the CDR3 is TGTGCCAGCAGTTCCGGGACTAGCGGCACAGATACGCAGTATTTT. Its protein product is CASSSGTSGTDTQYF.

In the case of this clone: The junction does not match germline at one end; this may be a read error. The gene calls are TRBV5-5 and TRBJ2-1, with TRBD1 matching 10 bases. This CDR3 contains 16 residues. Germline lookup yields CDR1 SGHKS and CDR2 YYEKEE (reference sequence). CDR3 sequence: CASSIDDRGRYDEQFF. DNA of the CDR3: TGTGCCAGCAGCATTGACGACAGGGGGCGCTACGATGAGCAGTTCTTC.

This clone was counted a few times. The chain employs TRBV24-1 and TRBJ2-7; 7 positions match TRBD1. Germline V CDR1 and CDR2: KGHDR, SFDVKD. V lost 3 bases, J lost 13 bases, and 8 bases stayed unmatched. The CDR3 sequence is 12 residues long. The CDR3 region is CATSDTATGIYF. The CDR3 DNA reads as TGTGCCACCAGTGATACCGCGACAGGGATCTACTTC.

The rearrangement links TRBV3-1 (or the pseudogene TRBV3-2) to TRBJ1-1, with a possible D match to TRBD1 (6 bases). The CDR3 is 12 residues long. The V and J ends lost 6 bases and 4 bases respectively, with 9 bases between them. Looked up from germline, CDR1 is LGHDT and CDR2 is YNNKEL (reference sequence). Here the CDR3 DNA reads TGTGCCAGCAGTGTACAGGGCACTGAAGCTTTCTTT. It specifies CASSVQGTEAFF.

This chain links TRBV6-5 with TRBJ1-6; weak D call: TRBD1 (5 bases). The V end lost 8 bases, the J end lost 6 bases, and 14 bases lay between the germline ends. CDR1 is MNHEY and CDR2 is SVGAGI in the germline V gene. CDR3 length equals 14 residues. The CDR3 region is CASGRGGVNSPLHF. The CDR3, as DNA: TGTGCCAGCGGGAGGGGAGGGGTTAATTCACCCCTCCACTTT.

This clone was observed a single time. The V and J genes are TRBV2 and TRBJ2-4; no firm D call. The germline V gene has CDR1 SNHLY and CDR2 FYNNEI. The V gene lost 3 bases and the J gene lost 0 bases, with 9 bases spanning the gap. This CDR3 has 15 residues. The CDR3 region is CASSDRSLAKNIQYF. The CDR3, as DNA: TGTGCCAGCAGTGACAGGTCCCTAGCCAAAAACATTCAGTACTTC.

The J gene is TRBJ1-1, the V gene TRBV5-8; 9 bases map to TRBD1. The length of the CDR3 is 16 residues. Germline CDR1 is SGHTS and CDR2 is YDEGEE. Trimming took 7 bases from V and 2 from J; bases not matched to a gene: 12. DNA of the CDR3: TGTGCCAGCGACCAACAGGGGGCCATGGTTAACACTGAAGCTTTCTTT. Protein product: CASDQQGAMVNTEAFF.

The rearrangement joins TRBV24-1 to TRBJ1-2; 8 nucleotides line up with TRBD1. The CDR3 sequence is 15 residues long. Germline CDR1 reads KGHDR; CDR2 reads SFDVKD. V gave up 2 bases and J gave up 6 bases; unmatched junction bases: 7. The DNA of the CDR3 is TGTGCCACCAGTGATTCGAGACAGGGGAGGGATGGCTACACCTTC. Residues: CATSDSRQGRDGYTF.

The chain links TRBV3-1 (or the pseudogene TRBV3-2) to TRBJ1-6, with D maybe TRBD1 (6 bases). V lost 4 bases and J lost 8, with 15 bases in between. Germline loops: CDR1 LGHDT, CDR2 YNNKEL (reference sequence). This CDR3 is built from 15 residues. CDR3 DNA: TGTGCCAGCAGCCCCCTCCCAGGGGATGATTCACCCCTCCACTTT. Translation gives CASSPLPGDDSPLHF.

The CDR3 sequence: CASRMGQGEGYTF. For the CDR3, the DNA is TGTGCCAGCAGGATGGGACAGGGGGAAGGCTACACCTTC. The V gene is TRBV3-1 (or the pseudogene TRBV3-2), the J gene TRBJ1-2, with 11 bases fitting TRBD1. The CDR3 has 13 amino acids. Unmatched junction bases numbered 5, after V lost 6 bases and J lost 8 bases. Germline V CDR1 and CDR2: LGHDT, YNNKEL (reference sequence).

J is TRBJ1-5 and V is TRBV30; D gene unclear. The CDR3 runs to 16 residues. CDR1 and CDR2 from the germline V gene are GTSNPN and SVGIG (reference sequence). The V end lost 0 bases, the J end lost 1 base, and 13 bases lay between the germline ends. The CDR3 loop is CAWSVGTPRSNQPQHF. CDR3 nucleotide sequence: TGTGCCTGGAGTGTAGGCACGCCGAGGAGCAATCAGCCCCAGCATTTT.

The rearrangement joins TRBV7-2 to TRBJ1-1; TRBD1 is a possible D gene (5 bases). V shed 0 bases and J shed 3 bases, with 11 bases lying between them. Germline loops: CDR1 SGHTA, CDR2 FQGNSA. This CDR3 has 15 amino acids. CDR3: CASSLAVPGDTEAFF. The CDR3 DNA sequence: TGTGCCAGCAGCTTAGCGGTTCCGGGGGACACTGAAGCTTTCTTT.

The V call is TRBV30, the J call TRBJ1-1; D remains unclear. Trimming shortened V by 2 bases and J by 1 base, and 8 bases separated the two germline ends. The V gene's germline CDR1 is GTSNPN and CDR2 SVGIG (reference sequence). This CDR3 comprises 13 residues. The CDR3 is CAWSTRRNTEAFF. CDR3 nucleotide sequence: TGTGCCTGGAGTACTAGGCGGAACACTGAAGCTTTCTTT.

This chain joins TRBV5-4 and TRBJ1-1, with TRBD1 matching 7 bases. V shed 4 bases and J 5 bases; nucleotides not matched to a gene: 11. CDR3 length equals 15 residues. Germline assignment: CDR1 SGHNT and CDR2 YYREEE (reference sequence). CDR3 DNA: TGTGCCAGCAGCGCAACCTCAGGGGGTTATACTGAAGCTTTCTTT. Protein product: CASSATSGGYTEAFF.

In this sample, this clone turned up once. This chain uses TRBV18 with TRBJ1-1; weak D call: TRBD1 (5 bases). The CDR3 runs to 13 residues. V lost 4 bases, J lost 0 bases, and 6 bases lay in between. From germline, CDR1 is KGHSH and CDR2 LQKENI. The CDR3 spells CASSQGMNTEAFF. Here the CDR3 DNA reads TGTGCCAGCTCACAGGGGATGAACACTGAAGCTTTCTTT.

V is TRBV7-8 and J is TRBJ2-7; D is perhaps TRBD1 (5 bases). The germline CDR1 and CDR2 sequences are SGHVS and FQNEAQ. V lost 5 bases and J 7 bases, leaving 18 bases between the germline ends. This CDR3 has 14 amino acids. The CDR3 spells CASSPPRTIEEQYF. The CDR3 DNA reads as TGTGCCAGCAGCCCCCCCCGGACAATAGAAGAGCAGTACTTC.

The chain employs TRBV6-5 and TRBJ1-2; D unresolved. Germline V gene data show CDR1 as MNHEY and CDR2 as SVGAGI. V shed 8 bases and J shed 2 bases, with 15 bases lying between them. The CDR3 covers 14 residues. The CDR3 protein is CASGSPSQNYGYTF. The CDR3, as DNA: TGTGCCAGCGGGAGCCCTTCGCAGAACTATGGCTACACCTTC.

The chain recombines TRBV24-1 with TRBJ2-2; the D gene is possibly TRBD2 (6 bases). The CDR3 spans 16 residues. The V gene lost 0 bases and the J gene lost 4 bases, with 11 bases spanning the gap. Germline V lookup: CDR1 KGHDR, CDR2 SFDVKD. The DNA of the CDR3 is TGTGCCACCAGTGATTTGAATGCGGGAAGCACCGGGGAGCTGTTTTTT. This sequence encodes CATSDLNAGSTGELFF.

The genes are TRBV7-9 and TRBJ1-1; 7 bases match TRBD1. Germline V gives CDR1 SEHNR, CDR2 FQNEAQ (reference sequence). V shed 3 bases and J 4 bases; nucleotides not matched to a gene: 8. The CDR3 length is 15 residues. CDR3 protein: CASSFSGTAGTEAFF. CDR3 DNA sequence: TGTGCCAGCAGCTTTTCCGGGACAGCGGGCACTGAAGCTTTCTTT.

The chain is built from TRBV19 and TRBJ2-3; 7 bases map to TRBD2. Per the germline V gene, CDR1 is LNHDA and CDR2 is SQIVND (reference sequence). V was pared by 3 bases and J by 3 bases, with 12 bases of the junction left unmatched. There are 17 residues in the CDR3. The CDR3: CASSIQRGKAGTDTQYF. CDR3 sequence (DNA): TGTGCCAGTAGTATCCAGCGGGGTAAGGCGGGGACAGATACGCAGTATTTT.

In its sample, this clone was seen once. CDR3 nucleotide sequence: TGCGCCAGCAGCTCCGGGACTAGCGGGGGGGCAAATGAGCAGTTCTTC. Protein product: CASSSGTSGGANEQFF. This chain links TRBV5-1 with TRBJ2-1; 16 bases are shared with TRBD2. The CDR3 covers 16 residues. Germline V gene sequence: CDR1 SGHRS, CDR2 YFSETQ. The ends lost 3 bases at V and 7 bases at J; junction bases unmatched: 4.